This record looks at one T cell receptor (beta chain) sequence and its context. Its antigen is not identified. Samples were taken at baseline and on day 1 of cycles 4 and 7. Germline-derived CDR1 and CDR2 are LNHDA and SQIVND (reference sequence). J gave up 3 bases and V 5 bases, and 10 bases lay outside the gene matches. This CDR3 has 15 amino acids. The data originate from a study of OX40 agonist ivuxolimab in advanced cancers. Study at large: Given to patients was ivuxolimab, an agonistic anti-OX40 (CD134) antibody. The study, taken as a whole, reports: Antigen specificity remained undetermined for the expanded peripheral T cells.

The assay was immunoSEQ multiplex PCR, and TCRdb's table has in-frame clones only and misses some. The sample includes tens of thousands of clones, about 86% of them seen just once. The source was CD4+ or CD8+ T cells sorted from blood, collected in a trial of the OX40 agonist ivuxolimab. The V and J genes are TRBV19 and TRBJ2-7, with 7 bases that match TRBD2. This TCR derives from an adult with an advanced solid tumor such as melanoma, head and neck, liver or kidney cancer. CDR3 loop: CASSLRREVGYEQYF. The CDR3 bases are TGTGCCAGTAGTCTTAGACGGGAGGTCGGCTACGAGCAGTACTTC.